This T cell receptor beta chain was documented in a study of vaccination and CD4 T cells after COVID-19. Study-wide background: As their vaccination, participants received two doses of either BNT162b2 or mRNA-1273 vaccine. A median of around 70 days (range 14 to 241) separated dose two from the taking of post-vaccine samples.

This sample's treatment: roughly 10-day PBMC culture with coronavirus spike peptide pools or control peptides (ViraFEST assay). Per-well cultures of some 2 million PBMCs received roughly 9.8 IU/ml IL-2 and around 10 ug/ml peptide pools. V lost 1 base and J lost 8, with 17 bases in between. In germline, CDR1 is SGHTA, CDR2 FQGNSA. This CDR3 is 15 amino acids long. With the Oncomine TCR Beta short-read assay, DNA from cultured CD4+ T cells was sequenced. TCRdb reprocessed the PCR reads via MiXCR and lists one record per CDR3 protein. The sample carries 15,000 to 20,000 distinct CDR3 sequences, less than 60% recorded once. This clonotype has only a few counts. Its specificity is not known.

The clonotype was recovered from a human donor who had recovered from COVID-19. The chain employs TRBV7-2 and TRBJ1-2, with D tentatively TRBD1 (5 bases). This sample comprised CD4+ T cells from blood, cultured in vitro, obtained before SARS-CoV-2 vaccination. The DNA for the CDR3 is TGTGCCAGCAGCTTAGGTGGGGACGGGGCCCGGGGCTACACCTTC. Translating gives CASSLGGDGARGYTF.